This TCR beta chain was captured in a study of blood T cells in healthy people across ages. The study, taken as a whole, reports: Comparison with aged donors showed that long-lived donors had more naive CD4+ cells and higher diversity. Significant beta diversity loss was already apparent by age about 42, declining roughly linearly.

This clonotype was observed a few times. Its specificity is not known. Next came a second PCR, run for about 7 to 11 cycles, which used a sample-barcoded 5' primer along with a J-beta primer mix. TCRdb reprocessed the 5' RACE reads with MiXCR, giving one entry per CDR3 protein. This repertoire shows about 830,000 distinct CDR3 sequences, roughly 60% found once; its top ten account for 20% to 25%. This clonotype was obtained from a man aged 30 to 45 in good health. The sample taken for sequencing was blood.

CDR3 coding DNA: TGTGCCAGCAGCTTACGATCCACGGGGGACTGCTCTTTTTGGGAGCAGTACTTC. Its protein product is CASSLRSTGDCSFWEQYF. The chain employs TRBV7-3 and TRBJ2-7, with D possibly matching TRBD2 (6 bases). Germline values: CDR1 SGHTA, CDR2 FQGTGA. The CDR3 contains 18 residues. Trimming took 2 bases from V and 7 from J, leaving 27 bases between them. Full variable domain (outside the CDR3, taken from reference TRBV7-3 and TRBJ2-7): GAGVSQTPSNKVTEKGKYVELRCDPISGHTALYWYRQSLGQGPEFLIYFQGTGAADDSGLPNDRFFAVRPEGSVSTLKIQRTERGDSAVYLCASSLRSTGDCSFWEQYFGPGTRLTVT.